What follows is one TCR beta chain and its context. Antigen: not known. V lost 8 bases to trimming and J lost 4 bases, with 15 bases between them. Germline-derived CDR1 and CDR2 are KGHSY and FQNENV. This CDR3 contains 14 residues. MiXCR, run by TCRdb on the 5' RACE reads, gives a single entry per CDR3 protein. The data contain 130,000 or so distinct CDR3 sequences, approximately 17% of them seen just once; the ten biggest clones take up approximately 30%. The sample is drawn from a study of CD8 T cells in ankylosing spondylitis. Study-level results: About 8 highly homologous variants made up a TCR beta motif, and this motif appeared characteristic of ankylosing spondylitis blood. Significant enrichment of disease-linked clones was reportedly seen in matched ankylosing spondylitis synovial fluid.

The sequencing input was blood, either unsorted or a sorted T cell fraction (not recorded which). The chain links TRBV16 to TRBJ2-1; no firm D call. The TCR originated in a male donor with ankylosing spondylitis. CDR3 in DNA: TGTGCCAGCCGACGAGGCGGTCTGTACAATGAGCAGTTCTTC. Residues: CASRRGGLYNEQFF.